These 26 T cell receptor beta chains share one sample of origin, sequenced in a study of T cells in placental villitis. The immunoSEQ v4 bias-controlled multiplex PCR assay, performed blinded to group allocation, was used to amplify TCR-beta CDR3 regions from genomic DNA. The table was pulled from immuneACCESS by TCRdb, which kept in-frame rearrangements only. Such tables lose some clones; where checked, under half of the loss comes from unresolved V genes, and the rest has no known cause. The table for this sample lists about 2,400 clones; approximately 85% of them were counted only once. Approximately 48% of the sample is in the top ten clones. Material for sequencing was placental tissue containing maternal and fetal cells. These TCRs come from a human patient with infectious villitis; the placental T cells may come from both mother and fetus.

The V call is TRBV30, the J call TRBJ2-7, with D perhaps TRBD1 (5 bases). Deletions cut 4 bases from V and 5 bases from J, with 12 bases between. The CDR3 extends over 12 amino acids. Germline values: CDR1 GTSNPN, CDR2 SVGIG (reference sequence). CDR3 sequence reads: CAWNSGNHEQYF. The DNA for the CDR3 is TGTGCCTGGAATTCAGGGAACCACGAGCAGTACTTC.

The chain recombines TRBV27 with TRBJ2-3; 9 bases are a match to TRBD1. Germline assignment: CDR1 MNHEY and CDR2 SMNVEV (reference sequence). The CDR3 totals 12 residues. Trimming removed 5 bases from V and 8 bases from J; junction bases left unmatched: 2. The CDR3 region has the DNA TGTGCCAGCAGTCCGGGACAGGGTACGCAGTATTTT. Amino acids: CASSPGQGTQYF.

V gene TRBV4-2 combines with J gene TRBJ2-3; 9 nucleotides agree with TRBD1. The CDR3 sequence is 15 residues long. V dropped 4 bases and J dropped 2; count of bases not matched to a gene: 4. Germline V gene lookup returns CDR1 LGHNA and CDR2 YNFKEQ. In nucleotides, the CDR3 is TGTGCCAGCAGCCCCGGGACAGGGACCACAGATACGCAGTATTTT. Residues: CASSPGTGTTDTQYF.

V gene TRBV9 combines with J gene TRBJ1-1; D is unclear. This CDR3 has 13 residues. Per the germline V gene, CDR1 is SGDLS and CDR2 is YYNGEE. V shed 7 bases and J shed 0 bases, with 10 bases lying between them. The CDR3, as DNA: TGTGCCAGCTCTCCTGGCATGAACACTGAAGCTTTCTTT. Translating it yields CASSPGMNTEAFF.

The gene calls are TRBV21-1 and TRBJ2-3; the D call in the table, TRBD1, was not verified against the DNA. TRBV21-1 is annotated as a pseudogene. This CDR3 spans 16 amino acids. CDR3 region: CASVLHRGTCTDTQYF. Written as DNA, the CDR3 is TGTGCCAGCGTACTTCATAGGGGAACCTGCACAGATACGCAGTATTTT.

In the case of this clone: Without the conserved terminal phenylalanine or tryptophan, this CDR3 likely stems from a read error. The chain uses TRBV6-5 and TRBJ2-7; no definite D call. The germline gives CDR1 MNHEY, CDR2 SVGAGI. This CDR3 region has 13 residues. V was pared by 2 bases and J by 7 bases, with 12 bases between. CDR3 region: CASSYGNSHEQYS. The CDR3 DNA sequence: TGTGCCAGCAGTTACGGCAACTCCCATGAGCAGTACTCC.

Relative to its sample, this clone is large. The J gene is TRBJ2-7, the V gene TRBV7-9; D may be TRBD1 (5 bases). The CDR3 length is 12 residues. V was trimmed by 3 bases and J by 4 bases, leaving 7 bases between them. Germline V lookup: CDR1 SEHNR, CDR2 FQNEAQ (reference sequence). The CDR3 region is CASSFQGYEQYF. The CDR3 nucleotides read TGTGCCAGCAGCTTCCAGGGATACGAGCAGTACTTC.

The rearrangement links TRBV30 to TRBJ2-7, with 11 bases lining up with TRBD1. The CDR3 is made up of 16 amino acids. V shed 2 bases and J 4 bases; nucleotides not matched to a gene: 10. Germline CDR1 and CDR2: GTSNPN and SVGIG (reference sequence). The CDR3 loop reads CAWSPSRDRGSYEQYF. The CDR3 DNA reads TGTGCCTGGAGTCCCTCCCGGGACAGGGGGAGTTACGAGCAGTACTTC.

This chain connects TRBV7-2 to TRBJ1-3; possibly TRBD1 for D (5 bases). V lost 1 base to trimming and J lost 4 bases, with 5 bases between them. In germline, CDR1 is SGHTA, CDR2 FQGNSA. The CDR3 consists of 13 residues. The CDR3 bases are TGTGCCAGCAGCTTAGGGACAGGAAACACCATATATTTT. It specifies CASSLGTGNTIYF.

The CDR3 protein is CASSLSSPNEQFF. The CDR3 region has the DNA TGTGCCAGCAGCTTAAGCTCACCCAATGAGCAGTTCTTC. The chain employs TRBV7-3 and TRBJ2-1; D is uncertain. The V end was cut by 1 base, the J end by 6 bases, with 7 bases between. From germline, CDR1 is SGHTA and CDR2 FQGTGA. This CDR3 spans 13 amino acids.

V usage is TRBV6-4 and J usage is TRBJ2-1, with 11 bases lining up with TRBD2. There are 15 residues in the CDR3. V lost 6 bases to trimming and J lost 3 bases; unmatched junction nucleotides: 4. CDR1 is MRHNA, CDR2 SNTAGT, per germline. CDR3 protein: CASSETSGVYNEQFF. In DNA, the CDR3 is TGTGCCAGCAGCGAGACTAGCGGGGTCTACAATGAGCAGTTCTTC.

The chain has TRBV27 and TRBJ2-1; 9 nucleotides match TRBD1. V lost 0 bases and J lost 0; bases outside the gene matches: 3. The germline V gene has CDR1 MNHEY and CDR2 SMNVEV (reference sequence). This CDR3 is built from 17 residues. Written as DNA, the CDR3 is TGTGCCAGCAGTTTATCCGGGACAGGGAGCTCCTACAATGAGCAGTTCTTC. Amino acids: CASSLSGTGSSYNEQFF.

About this clone itself: This same CDR3 is encoded by further DNA sequences in the sample. The chain combines TRBV19 with TRBJ2-5, with TRBD2 matching 13 bases. The trim removed 1 base at V and 4 bases at J, leaving 0 bases unmatched. Germline lookup yields CDR1 LNHDA and CDR2 SQIVND (reference sequence). This CDR3 comprises 15 residues. The CDR3 region is CASSIGTSGGETQYF. The CDR3 nucleotides are TGTGCCAGTAGTATAGGGACTAGCGGGGGAGAGACCCAGTACTTC.

The rearrangement links TRBV5-1 to TRBJ2-1; D is perhaps TRBD1 or TRBD2 (5 bases each). Trimming left V 1 base short and J 3 bases short, with 17 bases between. CDR3 size: 17 residues. The germline CDR1 and CDR2 sequences are SGHRS and YFSETQ. For the CDR3, the DNA is TGCGCCAGCAGCTTGTGGGGGTCGCTCACCAACTACAATGAGCAGTTCTTC. It codes for CASSLWGSLTNYNEQFF.

The chain uses TRBV20-1 and TRBJ1-1; D ambiguous. Trimming left V 4 bases short and J 9 bases short, with 6 bases between. Germline V gives CDR1 DFQATT, CDR2 SNEGSKA (reference sequence). The CDR3 is 9 amino acids. CDR3 coding DNA: TGCAGTGCTACATACCAAGCTTTCTTT. Translating it yields CSATYQAFF.

In this sample, this clone turned up a few times. The chain has TRBV7-9 and TRBJ2-7, with TRBD1 identical over 7 bases. The V gene end was trimmed by 4 bases and the J gene end by 0 bases; junction bases not matched to a gene: 0. Germline assignment: CDR1 SEHNR and CDR2 FQNEAQ (reference sequence). This CDR3 comprises 13 residues. The CDR3 region has the DNA TGTGCCAGCAGCTGGGACAGCTCCTACGAGCAGTACTTC. Translated: CASSWDSSYEQYF.

The chain recombines TRBV7-8 with TRBJ1-5; the D gene is possibly TRBD1 (6 bases). CDR1 SGHVS and CDR2 FQNEAQ come from the germline V gene. The CDR3 is 15 residues long. Trimming shortened V by 1 base and J by 7 bases, and 14 bases separated the two germline ends. CDR3 sequence reads: CASSLVQGTWQPQHF. CDR3 DNA: TGTGCCAGCAGCTTAGTTCAGGGGACATGGCAGCCCCAGCATTTT.

This clone was seen once. The chain links TRBV19 to TRBJ1-1; the D is unclear. Trimming took 1 base from V and 1 from J, leaving 1 base between them. Germline values: CDR1 LNHDA, CDR2 SQIVND (reference sequence). The length of the CDR3 is 12 residues. CDR3 in DNA: TGTGCCAGTAGTATAGGGAACACTGAAGCTTTCTTT. As protein: CASSIGNTEAFF. Supplemented by reference TRBV19 and TRBJ1-1, the full variable domain reads DGGITQSPKYLFRKEGQNVTLSCEQNLNHDAMYWYRQDPGQGLRLIYYSQIVNDFQKGDIAEGYSVSREKKESFPLTVTSAQKNPTAFYLCASSIGNTEAFFGQGTRLTVV.

The chain links TRBV10-3 to TRBJ2-2; D gene uncertain. This CDR3 has 11 amino acids. Germline assignment: CDR1 ENHRY and CDR2 SYGVKD. V lost 8 bases to trimming and J lost 6 bases, with 7 bases between them. The CDR3 region has the DNA TGTGCCATCCAAGGACCCGGGGAGCTGTTTTTT. Its translation: CAIQGPGELFF.

V gene TRBV28 combines with J gene TRBJ2-7; D not certain. This CDR3 has 13 amino acids. Trimming stripped 2 bases from V and 0 bases from J, with 5 bases between. Looked up from germline, CDR1 is MDHEN and CDR2 is SYDVKM. The CDR3: CASSLQSSYEQYF. The CDR3 DNA reads as TGTGCCAGCAGTTTACAGAGCTCCTACGAGCAGTACTTC. The whole variable domain, filled in from reference TRBV28 and TRBJ2-7, reads DVKVTQSSRYLVKRTGEKVFLECVQDMDHENMFWYRQDPGLGLRLIYFSYDVKMKEKGDIPEGYSVSREKKERFSLILESASTNQTSMYLCASSLQSSYEQYFGPGTRLTVT.

This sequence joins TRBV6-1 and TRBJ1-2; weak D call: TRBD1 (6 bases). V shed 1 base and J shed 4 bases, with 13 bases lying between them. This CDR3 contains 15 residues. The germline CDR1 and CDR2 sequences are MNHNS and SASEGT. The CDR3 region has the DNA TGTGCCAGCAGTGAAGAGCAGGGGATGGGCTATGGCTACACCTTC. Residues: CASSEEQGMGYGYTF.

This sequence joins TRBV5-1 and TRBJ2-3, with D maybe TRBD2 (6 bases). This CDR3 comprises 14 residues. With 3 bases removed from V and 0 bases from J, the gap between germline ends came to 8 bases. CDR1 and CDR2 (germline): SGHRS, YFSETQ. The CDR3 here is CASSSGTSTDTQYF. In nucleotides, the CDR3 is TGCGCCAGCAGCTCCGGGACTAGCACAGATACGCAGTATTTT.

CDR3 amino acids: CASSLEQGLNTEAFF. The DNA for the CDR3 is TGTGCCAGCAGTTTAGAACAGGGCCTGAACACTGAAGCTTTCTTT. J is TRBJ1-1 and V is TRBV28; D possibly corresponds to TRBD1 (6 bases). Trimming took 2 bases from V and 0 from J, leaving 10 bases between them. Germline-derived CDR1 and CDR2 are MDHEN and SYDVKM. The length of the CDR3 is 15 residues. The full variable domain, with the rest looked up from reference TRBV28 and TRBJ1-1, is DVKVTQSSRYLVKRTGEKVFLECVQDMDHENMFWYRQDPGLGLRLIYFSYDVKMKEKGDIPEGYSVSREKKERFSLILESASTNQTSMYLCASSLEQGLNTEAFFGQGTRLTVV.

The J gene is TRBJ2-1, the V gene TRBV4-1; D perhaps matches TRBD2 (7 bases). Germline CDR1 and CDR2: MGHRA and YSYEKL. The CDR3 has 12 residues. The V and J ends lost 5 bases and 6 bases respectively, with 8 bases between them. CDR3 sequence: CASSGGANEQFF. Written as DNA, the CDR3 is TGCGCCAGCAGCGGGGGGGCCAATGAGCAGTTCTTC.

V and J are TRBV5-4 and TRBJ2-4; 8 bases align to TRBD1. The CDR3 spans 14 residues. CDR1 is SGHNT and CDR2 is YYREEE in the germline V gene (reference sequence). The ends lost 4 bases at V and 8 bases at J; junction bases unmatched: 8. The DNA for the CDR3 is TGTGCCAGCAGCCTCCAGGGGGCGACGGACATTCAGTACTTC. This gives the protein CASSLQGATDIQYF.

This clone was seen only a few times. J is TRBJ2-3 and V is TRBV5-5, with 9 bases that match TRBD1. Trimming took 2 bases from V and 0 from J; bases not matched to a gene: 4. This CDR3 contains 16 residues. Germline V CDR1 and CDR2: SGHKS, YYEKEE (reference sequence). The CDR3 reads CASSFGTGSSTDTQYF. The CDR3, as DNA: TGTGCCAGCAGCTTTGGGACAGGGTCTAGCACAGATACGCAGTATTTT.